These 8 T cell receptor beta chains came from one sample sequenced in a study of blood T cell repertoires in COVID-19. Method: immunoSEQ multiplex PCR; TCRdb's copy keeps in-frame clones and lacks some. The sample lists a few hundred thousand clones; about 83% were seen once. The source material was peripheral blood. These TCRs come from a man aged 55 to 69 who had recovered from COVID-19.

The chain carries TRBV21-1 and TRBJ1-5; the D call of TRBD1 is as the table states it, not checked on the DNA. TRBV21-1 is marked as a pseudogene. The CDR3 contains 13 residues. The CDR3 here is CASSEAGVQPQHF. CDR3 DNA: TGTGCCAGCAGCGAAGCAGGGGTCCAGCCCCAGCATTTT.

The genes are TRBV23-1 and TRBJ2-7, with a tentative D call TRBD1 (6 bases). TRBV23-1 is identified as an open reading frame with a role that is uncertain. V lost 7 bases, J lost 3 bases, and 16 bases lay in between. This CDR3 has 14 residues. The CDR3 coding sequence is TGCGCCAGCACCGCCCAGGGGAAGGGCTACGAGCAGTACTTC. This gives the protein CASTAQGKGYEQYF.

The rearrangement links TRBV6-1 to TRBJ1-2; TRBD1 aligns across 7 bases. The CDR3 spans 13 residues. V shed 1 base, J shed 7 bases, and the junction held 3 bases outside the gene matches. From germline, CDR1 is MNHNS and CDR2 SASEGT. Here the CDR3 reads CASSEEGAGGYTF. CDR3 nucleotides: TGTGCCAGCAGTGAAGAGGGGGCCGGTGGCTACACCTTC.

This chain joins TRBV30 and TRBJ2-3; D not certain. V dropped 2 bases and J dropped 4 bases, with 10 bases sitting between them. The V gene's germline CDR1 is GTSNPN and CDR2 SVGIG (reference sequence). The length of the CDR3 is 13 residues. The CDR3 reads CAWSLGSPDTQYF. The CDR3 bases are TGTGCCTGGAGTCTGGGTAGCCCAGATACGCAGTATTTT.

The chain couples TRBV12-5 to TRBJ1-1, with D possibly matching TRBD1 (5 bases). This CDR3 spans 14 amino acids. Trimming pared 1 base from V and 4 bases from J, leaving 10 bases between. Per the germline V gene, CDR1 is LGHNT and CDR2 is FRNRAP. The chain's CDR3 is CASGLGGLVTEAFF. In DNA form, the CDR3 reads TGTGCTAGTGGTTTGGGGGGCCTGGTCACTGAAGCTTTCTTT.

This sequence joins TRBV4-3 and TRBJ1-5, with D possibly matching TRBD1 (6 bases). The germline gives CDR1 LGHNA, CDR2 YSLEER. Trimming removed 0 bases at V and 2 bases at J, with 11 bases between. The CDR3 loop spans 16 amino acids. In nucleotides, the CDR3 is TGCGCCAGCAGCCAAGATGGGGGGGCTCGCAATCAGCCCCAGCATTTT. It yields the protein CASSQDGGARNQPQHF.

The chain is built from TRBV6-5 and TRBJ1-3; TRBD1 is a possible D gene (6 bases). V was clipped by 2 bases and J by 4 bases, with 15 bases between them. The CDR3 spans 16 residues. Germline V gene lookup returns CDR1 MNHEY and CDR2 SVGAGI. CDR3: CASSYQGFGSGNTIYF. The DNA of the CDR3 is TGTGCCAGCAGTTACCAGGGGTTTGGTAGCGGAAACACCATATATTTT.

V gene TRBV7-3 combines with J gene TRBJ1-1; 7 bases fit TRBD1. The junction had 7 bases not matched to a gene; V was cut back by 5 bases and J by 7 bases. There are 13 residues in the CDR3. Per the germline V gene, CDR1 is SGHTA and CDR2 is FQGTGA. The CDR3 coding sequence is TGTGCCAGCAGCCCGGACAGGCTTAATGAAGCTTTCTTT. Residues: CASSPDRLNEAFF. Full variable domain (missing parts from reference TRBV7-3 and TRBJ1-1): GAGVSQTPSNKVTEKGKYVELRCDPISGHTALYWYRQSLGQGPEFLIYFQGTGAADDSGLPNDRFFAVRPEGSVSTLKIQRTERGDSAVYLCASSPDRLNEAFFGQGTRLTVV.